This passage covers 20 T cell receptor beta chains from one sample sequenced in a study of neurological immune-mediated disorders. TCRdb itself ran the 5' RACE reads through MiXCR, one entry per CDR3 protein. This sample has some 38,000 distinct CDR3 sequences, with 3.5% to 4.5% found just once. The material sequenced was PBMCs. Receptors were obtained from a man younger than 45 with multiple sclerosis.

This clonotype occurred many times. The chain employs TRBV29-1 and TRBJ1-1, with TRBD1 matching 7 bases. Germline V gives CDR1 SQVTM, CDR2 ANQGSEA. The CDR3 spans 15 residues. Trimming cost V 1 base and J 1 base; bases outside gene matches: 6. Here the CDR3 DNA reads TGCAGCGTTGAAGGGCAGGGGGGGGCGAACACTGAAGCTTTCTTT. It codes for CSVEGQGGANTEAFF.

This clonotype has a handful of counts. The chain joins TRBV6-6 to TRBJ2-5, with D uncertain. In germline, CDR1 is MNHNY, CDR2 SVGAGI (reference sequence). This CDR3 comprises 13 residues. The V and J ends lost 7 bases and 6 bases respectively, with 15 bases between them. The chain's CDR3 is CASTNDGQQTQYF. As DNA, the CDR3 is TGTGCCAGCACCAACGACGGTCAGCAGACCCAGTACTTC.

This clonotype has a count of ten or more. This chain links TRBV6-5 with TRBJ1-3, with a weak D call TRBD1 (6 bases). The CDR3 is 15 amino acids. Deletions cut 5 bases from V and 0 bases from J, with 11 bases between. Germline V gene sequence: CDR1 MNHEY, CDR2 SVGAGI. In DNA form, the CDR3 reads TGTGCCAGCAGTCCCGACAGGTCCTCTGGAAACACCATATATTTT. It encodes CASSPDRSSGNTIYF.

The table lists this clonotype with many counts. This chain joins TRBV10-3 and TRBJ1-1; D gene unclear. Germline CDR1 is ENHRY and CDR2 is SYGVKD. V was cut by 0 bases and J by 1 base, with 6 bases left in between. There are 14 residues in the CDR3. The CDR3 reads CAISESQQNTEAFF. CDR3 coding DNA: TGTGCCATCAGTGAGTCCCAACAGAACACTGAAGCTTTCTTT.

About this clonotype: An end of the junction differs from the germline gene, which may be a read error. The rearrangement uses TRBV25-1 and TRBJ2-1, with no clear D. The CDR3 has 8 residues. CDR1 MGHDK and CDR2 SYGVNS come from the germline V gene. The CDR3 DNA follows: TGTGCCAGCAGTGGGGCTCTCTTC. Its protein is CASSGALF.

This clonotype showed up many times. CDR3 DNA: TGTGCCAGCAGCTACGAAGCATCGAACACTGAAGCTTTCTTT. Amino acid sequence: CASSYEASNTEAFF. V gene TRBV6-5 combines with J gene TRBJ1-1; the D is unclear. From germline, CDR1 is MNHEY and CDR2 SVGAGI. CDR3 size: 14 residues. Trimming stripped 6 bases from V and 1 base from J, with 12 bases between.

This clonotype was detected ten times or more. This sequence joins TRBV6-6 and TRBJ1-1; no clear D gene. Germline loops: CDR1 MNHNY, CDR2 SVGAGI (reference sequence). The CDR3 consists of 14 residues. Deletions cut 2 bases from V and 0 bases from J, with 7 bases between. The CDR3 bases are TGTGCCAGCAGTTACACGGAGATGAACACTGAAGCTTTCTTT. Its protein is CASSYTEMNTEAFF.

In its sample, this clonotype was seen many times. The chain couples TRBV7-2 to TRBJ1-2; possibly TRBD1 for D (5 bases). This CDR3 is built from 15 residues. Per germline, CDR1 SGHTA and CDR2 FQGNSA. Trimming stripped 1 base from V and 7 bases from J, with 16 bases between. The CDR3 protein is CASSLEGSGRSGYTF. DNA of the CDR3: TGTGCCAGCAGCTTAGAGGGGTCAGGGAGGTCTGGCTACACCTTC.

Many counts were recorded for this clonotype. The rearrangement links TRBV2 to TRBJ1-4; TRBD1 matches at 7 bases. Germline values: CDR1 SNHLY, CDR2 FYNNEI. V lost 7 bases and J lost 7; bases outside the gene matches: 3. The CDR3 is 12 residues long. The CDR3: CASKTGAEKLFF. As DNA, the CDR3 is TGTGCCAGCAAAACAGGGGCTGAAAAACTGTTTTTT.

This rearrangement joins TRBV20-1 to TRBJ2-2; D unclear. CDR1 and CDR2 from the germline V gene are DFQATT and SNEGSKA (reference sequence). V lost 3 bases and J 5 bases, leaving 7 bases between the germline ends. The CDR3 sequence is 12 residues long. The CDR3 coding sequence is TGCAGTGCTAGGTCTCTGACCGGGGAGCTGTTTTTT. Its protein product is CSARSLTGELFF.

This clonotype was detected many times. V usage is TRBV5-1 and J usage is TRBJ2-7; possible D gene TRBD2, 6 bases. The V gene lost 4 bases and the J gene lost 4 bases, with 12 bases spanning the gap. Germline CDR1 is SGHRS and CDR2 is YFSETQ. The CDR3 is made up of 13 amino acids. CDR3 in amino acids: CASSGGLHYEQYF. In DNA form, the CDR3 reads TGCGCCAGCAGCGGGGGACTTCATTACGAGCAGTACTTC. The full variable domain, with the rest looked up from reference TRBV5-1 and TRBJ2-7, is KAGVTQTPRYLIKTRGQQVTLSCSPISGHRSVSWYQQTPGQGLQFLFEYFSETQRNKGNFPGRFSGRQFSNSRSEMNVSTLELGDSALYLCASSGGLHYEQYFGPGTRLTVT.

This clonotype was found many times. The chain carries TRBV10-3 and TRBJ2-6; D not certain. The V end was cut by 6 bases, the J end by 1 base, with 10 bases between. Per germline, CDR1 ENHRY and CDR2 SYGVKD. This CDR3 is built from 15 residues. The CDR3 bases are TGTGCCATCAGCCCTCAGGTTTCTGGGGCCAACGTCCTGACTTTC. Translated: CAISPQVSGANVLTF.

This clonotype was seen repeatedly, ten times or more. The chain carries TRBV5-6 and TRBJ2-1, with D possibly being TRBD1 (5 bases). Looked up from germline, CDR1 is SGHDT and CDR2 is YYEEEE. The length of the CDR3 is 15 residues. V lost 5 bases, J lost 10 bases, and 22 bases lay in between. For the CDR3, the DNA is TGTGCCAGCAGTTGGACCAGGGTTGGCCTCCGAGAGCAGTTCTTC. Translating it yields CASSWTRVGLREQFF.

This clonotype was observed a handful of times. The rearrangement links TRBV7-9 to TRBJ1-2; no reliable D call. CDR3 length: 13 residues. V was clipped by 3 bases and J by 7 bases, with 12 bases between them. CDR1 is SEHNR and CDR2 is FQNEAQ in the germline V gene (reference sequence). The CDR3 sequence: CASSFGPGRGYTF. The CDR3 DNA follows: TGTGCCAGCAGCTTCGGCCCCGGTCGTGGCTACACCTTC.

This clonotype was counted at least ten times. The chain is built from TRBV27 and TRBJ2-7, with 9 bases that match TRBD1. With V trimmed by 5 bases and J by 6 bases, 11 bases remained unmatched. CDR3 length equals 15 residues. Looked up from germline, CDR1 is MNHEY and CDR2 is SMNVEV (reference sequence). CDR3 amino acids: CASSTPGTGRTEQYF. DNA of the CDR3: TGTGCCAGCAGTACCCCCGGGACAGGGAGGACCGAGCAGTACTTC.

This clonotype was recorded many times. This rearrangement joins TRBV5-1 to TRBJ1-1; D is undetermined. CDR1 and CDR2 from the germline V gene are SGHRS and YFSETQ. This CDR3 has 14 residues. Trimming pared 4 bases from V and 0 bases from J, leaving 10 bases between. The CDR3 nucleotides read TGCGCCAGCAGCCCTCGGAGCATGAACACTGAAGCTTTCTTT. This gives the protein CASSPRSMNTEAFF.

This clonotype occurred many times. J is TRBJ2-1 and V is TRBV6-6; D remains ambiguous. Trimming removed 2 bases at V and 0 bases at J, with 11 bases between. This CDR3 has 16 residues. Looked up from germline, CDR1 is MNHNY and CDR2 is SVGAGI (reference sequence). CDR3 DNA sequence: TGTGCCAGCAGTTACCTCGTTCGGGTCTCCTACAATGAGCAGTTCTTC. Amino acid sequence: CASSYLVRVSYNEQFF.

Many counts were recorded for this clonotype. The chain uses TRBV20-1 and TRBJ2-3; 7 bases align to TRBD2. V lost 8 bases to trimming and J lost 1 base; unmatched junction nucleotides: 9. This CDR3 has 14 residues. Germline CDR1 is DFQATT and CDR2 is SNEGSKA (reference sequence). For the CDR3, the DNA is TGCAGTTGCCTGACTAGCCTCGGCACAGATACGCAGTATTTT. It yields the protein CSCLTSLGTDTQYF.

This clonotype was found many times. The chain is built from TRBV29-1 and TRBJ1-1, with D hard to call. This CDR3 has 11 amino acids. Germline CDR1 SQVTM, CDR2 ANQGSEA. Here the CDR3 DNA reads TGCAGAGTCGAGGAGGGATATGACGCTTTCTTT. Its translation: CRVEEGYDAFF.

In this sample, this clonotype turned up many times. The chain employs TRBV7-2 and TRBJ1-4, with D unclear. The CDR3 runs to 13 residues. Trimming left V 3 bases short and J 7 bases short, with 9 bases between. Germline V gene lookup returns CDR1 SGHTA and CDR2 FQGNSA. Written as DNA, the CDR3 is TGTGCCAGCAGCTTGGGCCAGCCTGAAAAACTGTTTTTT. This encodes CASSLGQPEKLFF. Filled out from reference TRBV7-2 and TRBJ1-4, the complete variable domain reads GAGVSQSPSNKVTEKGKDVELRCDPISGHTALYWYRQSLGQGLEFLIYFQGNSAPDKSGLPSDRFSAERTGGSVSTLTIQRTQQEDSAVYLCASSLGQPEKLFFGSGTQLSVL.